Listed here are 22 T cell receptor beta chains from one sample, sequenced in a study of Graves' ophthalmopathy and Graves' hyperthyroidism. The sequenced template was RNA, covering the TCR beta CDR3 region. The first round was an RT-PCR with HTBI primers, and the second round was a multiplex PCR. TCRdb itself ran the multiplex PCR reads through MiXCR, one entry per CDR3 protein. This sample carries 400,000 to 450,000 distinct CDR3 sequences, under 25% of them seen once, and the ten largest clones take approximately 3.2%. The sequencing input was peripheral blood. The receptors originated from a woman aged 18-35 years with stable Graves' hyperthyroidism.

Many counts were recorded for this clonotype. The chain carries TRBV7-8 and TRBJ2-7; TRBD1 matches 9 bases. CDR3 size: 13 residues. Trimming at V came to 4 bases and at J to 3 bases, leaving 1 base not matched to a gene. Germline values: CDR1 SGHVS, CDR2 FQNEAQ. CDR3 in DNA: TGTGCCAGCAGCTCGACAGGGGGCTACGAGCAGTACTTC. Protein product: CASSSTGGYEQYF. The full variable domain, completed using reference TRBV7-8 and TRBJ2-7, is GAGVSQSPRYKVAKRGQDVALRCDPISGHVSLFWYQQALGQGPEFLTYFQNEAQLDKSGLPSDRFFAERPEGSVSTLKIQRTQQEDSAVYLCASSSTGGYEQYFGPGTRLTVT.

This clonotype was counted once. Without the conserved terminal phenylalanine or tryptophan, this CDR3 likely stems from a read error. This chain connects TRBV7-2 to TRBJ1-3, with D hard to call. CDR3 length equals 15 residues. Trimming cost V 2 bases and J 2 bases, with 10 bases left between them. The germline gives CDR1 SGHTA, CDR2 FQGNSA. The CDR3 loop is CTSSLSGGPGNTIYS. The CDR3 DNA is TGTACCAGCAGCTTAAGTGGCGGCCCTGGAAACACCATATATTCT.

In its sample, this clonotype was seen many times. The chain uses TRBV9 and TRBJ2-5; 9 positions match TRBD1. In germline, CDR1 is SGDLS, CDR2 YYNGEE. Trimming took 3 bases from V and 2 from J; bases not matched to a gene: 8. The CDR3 has 16 amino acids. The CDR3 reads CASSASMDRGQETQYF. CDR3 sequence (DNA): TGTGCCAGCAGCGCCAGCATGGACAGGGGACAAGAGACCCAGTACTTC.

This chain uses TRBV3-1 with TRBJ1-1; D is uncertain. Between the trimmed V and J ends, which lost 4 bases and 0 bases, there was a span of 9 bases. CDR3 size: 14 residues. Germline CDR1 and CDR2: LGHDT and YNNKEL (reference sequence). The CDR3: CASSPNRMNTEAFF. The CDR3 DNA reads as TGTGCCAGCAGCCCAAACAGAATGAACACTGAAGCTTTCTTT.

The rearrangement links TRBV28 to TRBJ1-1, with TRBD1 matching 9 bases. The germline V gene encodes CDR1 MDHEN and CDR2 SYDVKM. The junction had 7 bases not matched to a gene; V was cut back by 5 bases and J by 0 bases. This CDR3 has 16 amino acids. The CDR3 DNA reads as TGTGCCAGCAGTGGCCGGGACAGGGTTCTGAACACTGAAGCTTTCTTT. As protein: CASSGRDRVLNTEAFF.

This clonotype was seen ten or more times. The V call is TRBV2, the J call TRBJ1-1; D is undetermined. The length of the CDR3 is 15 residues. V gave up 3 bases and J gave up 7 bases, with 18 bases separating them. CDR1 is SNHLY and CDR2 is FYNNEI in the germline V gene. The CDR3 sequence is CASSDPPRTKDEAFF. The CDR3 DNA sequence: TGTGCCAGCAGTGACCCCCCACGAACTAAGGATGAAGCTTTCTTT.

A few counts support this clonotype. This chain joins TRBV6-2 or TRBV6-3 and TRBJ2-1, with 10 bases matching TRBD2. Germline assignment: CDR1 MNHEY and CDR2 SVGEGT. The ends lost 7 bases at V and 6 bases at J; junction bases unmatched: 12. There are 16 residues in the CDR3. The CDR3 here is CASTDGLADFGNEQFF. The DNA for the CDR3 is TGTGCCAGCACCGACGGACTAGCGGATTTTGGCAATGAGCAGTTCTTC.

This clonotype was observed many times. The chain couples TRBV7-2 to TRBJ2-7; TRBD2 matches at 8 bases. J gave up 6 bases and V 2 bases, and 6 bases lay outside the gene matches. Germline assignment: CDR1 SGHTA and CDR2 FQGNSA. The CDR3 spans 14 residues. DNA for the CDR3: TGTGCCAGCAGCTTAAGGCGGGGGGCATTCGAGCAGTACTTC. Encoded protein: CASSLRRGAFEQYF.

This clonotype came up many times. This chain connects TRBV5-5 to TRBJ1-5, with D tentatively TRBD1 (5 bases). CDR3 length equals 16 residues. V lost 5 bases to trimming and J lost 2 bases, with 17 bases between them. Per the germline V gene, CDR1 is SGHKS and CDR2 is YYEKEE (reference sequence). CDR3 sequence reads: CASSHWEGIGNQPQHF. The CDR3 DNA is TGTGCCAGCAGTCATTGGGAGGGGATTGGCAATCAGCCCCAGCATTTT.

This clonotype showed up many times. The rearrangement uses TRBV20-1 and TRBJ2-5; 11 bases line up with TRBD2. CDR3 size: 16 residues. The germline gives CDR1 DFQATT, CDR2 SNEGSKA (reference sequence). Trimming cost V 6 bases and J 0 bases; bases outside gene matches: 9. CDR3 in DNA: TGCAGTGCGGAAAGGGGACTAGCGGTCTACCAAGAGACCCAGTACTTC. It codes for CSAERGLAVYQETQYF.

This CDR3 is CASSQGQGDQETQYF. The DNA for the CDR3 is TGTGCCAGCTCTCAAGGACAGGGGGACCAAGAGACCCAGTACTTC. The J gene is TRBJ2-5, the V gene TRBV18; 10 bases match TRBD1. J was trimmed by 0 bases and V by 6 bases; bases with no gene match: 4. The CDR3 spans 15 residues. Germline CDR1 and CDR2: KGHSH and LQKENI.

In this sample, this clonotype turned up many times. The chain uses TRBV10-3 and TRBJ1-6; perhaps TRBD1 as D (6 bases). Germline values: CDR1 ENHRY, CDR2 SYGVKD. V was shortened by 5 bases and J by 12 bases, with 14 bases between the two germline ends. CDR3 length equals 13 residues. The CDR3 sequence is CAISMDSPRPLHF. For the CDR3, the DNA is TGTGCCATCAGTATGGACAGCCCTAGACCCCTCCACTTT.

This chain uses TRBV9 with TRBJ2-7; D may be TRBD1 (6 bases). The germline gives CDR1 SGDLS, CDR2 YYNGEE. Trimming pared 7 bases from V and 4 bases from J, leaving 21 bases between. The CDR3 has 15 residues. This CDR3 reads CASCTSGHGIYEQYF. In DNA form, the CDR3 reads TGTGCCAGCTGCACGTCGGGACACGGAATTTACGAGCAGTACTTC.

Ten or more counts support this clonotype. This chain joins TRBV28 and TRBJ1-1; D unresolved. V lost 8 bases to trimming and J lost 1 base, with 11 bases between them. CDR3 length equals 13 residues. Germline CDR1 reads MDHEN; CDR2 reads SYDVKM. In DNA form, the CDR3 reads TGTGCCAGCGGAGGCGGTGGGAACACTGAAGCTTTCTTT. Translating it yields CASGGGGNTEAFF.

This clonotype was counted ten times or more. The CDR3 sequence is CSARDDRTDGRGYSNQPQHF. For the CDR3, the DNA is TGCAGTGCTAGAGATGACCGGACGGATGGACGGGGATATAGCAATCAGCCCCAGCATTTT. The gene calls are TRBV20-1 and TRBJ1-5; D not certain. This CDR3 is built from 20 residues. Trimming removed 0 bases at V and 0 bases at J, with 24 bases between. The germline V gene encodes CDR1 DFQATT and CDR2 SNEGSKA (reference sequence).

DNA for the CDR3: TGTGCCATCAGGGACTCAACGGGTGAAGCTTTCTTT. Its translation is CAIRDSTGEAFF. The chain links TRBV10-3 to TRBJ1-1, with D hard to call. The ends were cut back, 6 bases at V and 7 bases at J, with 12 bases in the middle. CDR1 is ENHRY, CDR2 SYGVKD, per germline. The CDR3 contains 12 residues.

This clonotype occurred many times. V is TRBV20-1 and J is TRBJ2-5; 7 positions match TRBD2. Unmatched junction bases numbered 12, after V lost 4 bases and J lost 4 bases. The CDR3 loop spans 15 amino acids. The germline V gene has CDR1 DFQATT and CDR2 SNEGSKA (reference sequence). Here the CDR3 reads CSATPAGFGSETQYF. The CDR3, as DNA: TGCAGTGCTACCCCAGCGGGATTTGGATCAGAGACCCAGTACTTC.

This clonotype was seen more than once but under ten times. This chain uses TRBV4-2 with TRBJ2-6; the match to TRBD2 covers 13 bases. The CDR3 runs to 21 residues. Germline V lookup: CDR1 LGHNA, CDR2 YNFKEQ. Trimming cost V 1 base and J 0 bases; bases outside gene matches: 9. The chain's CDR3 is CASSQGWTSGGLLSGANVLTF. The CDR3 nucleotides are TGTGCCAGCAGCCAAGGGTGGACTAGCGGGGGTCTCCTCTCTGGGGCCAACGTCCTGACTTTC.

V usage is TRBV10-3 and J usage is TRBJ1-2; 10 positions match TRBD1. The CDR3 length is 12 residues. J was trimmed by 8 bases and V by 10 bases; bases with no gene match: 7. Germline V gene sequence: CDR1 ENHRY, CDR2 SYGVKD. As DNA, the CDR3 is TGTGCCACCAGGACAGGGGGGCTCGGCTACACCTTC. Amino acid sequence: CATRTGGLGYTF.

This clonotype was counted at least ten times. The J gene is TRBJ1-2, the V gene TRBV6-1; D is uncertain. This CDR3 has 16 amino acids. Trimming stripped 1 base from V and 4 bases from J, with 16 bases between. CDR1 and CDR2 (germline): MNHNS, SASEGT. CDR3 region: CASSEEVTPLLYGYTF. Written as DNA, the CDR3 is TGTGCCAGCAGTGAAGAGGTAACTCCCCTACTCTATGGCTACACCTTC.

The V call is TRBV12-3 or TRBV12-4, the J call TRBJ2-2; tentatively, D is TRBD1 (6 bases). The CDR3 is 15 residues long. V gave up 6 bases and J gave up 1 base, with 12 bases separating them. The chain's CDR3 is CASRHQQGNTGELFF. For the CDR3, the DNA is TGTGCCAGCAGGCACCAACAGGGGAACACCGGGGAGCTGTTTTTT.

This clonotype was picked up many times. The rearrangement joins TRBV29-1 to TRBJ2-5, with 7 bases matching TRBD1. This CDR3 region has 15 residues. Per germline, CDR1 SQVTM and CDR2 ANQGSEA. J gave up 5 bases and V 4 bases, and 13 bases lay outside the gene matches. The CDR3 spells CSVAPWGQGEETQYF. The CDR3, as DNA: TGCAGCGTTGCCCCCTGGGGGCAGGGGGAGGAGACCCAGTACTTC.